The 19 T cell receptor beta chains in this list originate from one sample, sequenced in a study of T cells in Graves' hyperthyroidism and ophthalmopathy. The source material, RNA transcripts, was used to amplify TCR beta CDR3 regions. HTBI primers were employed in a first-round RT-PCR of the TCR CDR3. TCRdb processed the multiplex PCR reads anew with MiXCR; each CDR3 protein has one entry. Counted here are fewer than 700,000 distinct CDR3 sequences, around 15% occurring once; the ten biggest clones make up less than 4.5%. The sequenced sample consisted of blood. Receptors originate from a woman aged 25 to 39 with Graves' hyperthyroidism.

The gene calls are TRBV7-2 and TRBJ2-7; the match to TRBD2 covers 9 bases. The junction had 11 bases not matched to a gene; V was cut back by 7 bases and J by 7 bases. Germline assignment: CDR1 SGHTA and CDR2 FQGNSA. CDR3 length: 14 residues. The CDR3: CASTSTSGIREQYF. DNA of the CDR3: TGTGCCAGCACGTCGACTAGCGGCATAAGGGAGCAGTACTTC.

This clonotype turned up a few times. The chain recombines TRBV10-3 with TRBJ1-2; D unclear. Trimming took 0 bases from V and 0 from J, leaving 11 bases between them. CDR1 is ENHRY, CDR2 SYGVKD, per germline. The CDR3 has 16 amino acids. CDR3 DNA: TGTGCCATCAGTGAGTCGAAAGGCTCTACTAACTATGGCTACACCTTC. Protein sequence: CAISESKGSTNYGYTF.

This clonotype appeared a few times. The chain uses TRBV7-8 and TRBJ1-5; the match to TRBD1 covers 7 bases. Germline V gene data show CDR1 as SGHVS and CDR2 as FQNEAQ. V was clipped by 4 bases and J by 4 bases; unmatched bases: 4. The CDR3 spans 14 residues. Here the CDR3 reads CASSSGGPNQPQHF. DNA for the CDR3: TGTGCCAGCAGCTCAGGGGGGCCGAATCAGCCCCAGCATTTT.

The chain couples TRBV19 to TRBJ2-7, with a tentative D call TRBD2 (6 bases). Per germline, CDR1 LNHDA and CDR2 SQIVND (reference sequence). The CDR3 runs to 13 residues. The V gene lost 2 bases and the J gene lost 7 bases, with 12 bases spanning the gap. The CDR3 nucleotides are TGTGCCAGTAGTATAACCGGGAGCGGGGAGCAGTACTTC. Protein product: CASSITGSGEQYF.

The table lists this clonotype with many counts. This CDR3 reads CASSAGELGEQYF. In nucleotides, the CDR3 is TGTGCCAGCTCAGCAGGGGAGTTAGGCGAGCAGTACTTC. The V call is TRBV18, the J call TRBJ2-7, with D possibly being TRBD1 (6 bases). Germline-derived CDR1 and CDR2 are KGHSH and LQKENI. The germline V and J ends were trimmed by 5 bases and 6 bases, with 14 bases remaining between them. The CDR3 covers 13 residues.

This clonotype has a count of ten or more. The chain's CDR3 is CASSRNSDAYEQYF. CDR3 sequence (DNA): TGTGCCAGCAGCCGAAACAGCGACGCCTACGAGCAGTACTTC. The chain combines TRBV7-2 with TRBJ2-7; D is uncertain. Deletions cut 5 bases from V and 2 bases from J, with 13 bases between. The CDR3 is made up of 14 amino acids. Germline V lookup: CDR1 SGHTA, CDR2 FQGNSA.

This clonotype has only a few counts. This CDR3 reads CASSVGGGPPDTQYF. In DNA form, the CDR3 reads TGTGCCAGCAGCGTAGGAGGGGGGCCCCCAGATACGCAGTATTTT. This chain links TRBV9 with TRBJ2-3; D possibly matches TRBD1 or TRBD2 (6 bases each). Looked up from germline, CDR1 is SGDLS and CDR2 is YYNGEE. V lost 0 bases and J 4 bases, leaving 12 bases between the germline ends. The CDR3 has 15 amino acids.

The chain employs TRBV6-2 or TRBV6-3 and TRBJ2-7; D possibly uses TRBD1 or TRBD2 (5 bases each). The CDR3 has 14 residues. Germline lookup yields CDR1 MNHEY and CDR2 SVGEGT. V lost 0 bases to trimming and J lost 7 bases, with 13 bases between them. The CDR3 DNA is TGTGCCAGCAGTTACTCTTGGGCAGGGAGAGAGCAGTACTTC. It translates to CASSYSWAGREQYF.

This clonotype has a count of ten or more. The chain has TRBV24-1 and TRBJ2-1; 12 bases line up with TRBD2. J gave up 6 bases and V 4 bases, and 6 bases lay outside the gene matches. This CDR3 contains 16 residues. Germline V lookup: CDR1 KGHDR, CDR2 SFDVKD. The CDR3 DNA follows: TGTGCCACCAGTGACCTACTAGCGGGAGGACGCAATGAGCAGTTCTTC. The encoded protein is CATSDLLAGGRNEQFF.

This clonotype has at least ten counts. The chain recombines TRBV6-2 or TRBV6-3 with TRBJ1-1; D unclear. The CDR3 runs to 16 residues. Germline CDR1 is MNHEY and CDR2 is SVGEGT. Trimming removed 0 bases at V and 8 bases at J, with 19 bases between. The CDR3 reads CASSYSGRISGREAFF. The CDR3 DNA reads TGTGCCAGCAGTTACTCGGGAAGAATTTCGGGTAGAGAAGCTTTCTTT.

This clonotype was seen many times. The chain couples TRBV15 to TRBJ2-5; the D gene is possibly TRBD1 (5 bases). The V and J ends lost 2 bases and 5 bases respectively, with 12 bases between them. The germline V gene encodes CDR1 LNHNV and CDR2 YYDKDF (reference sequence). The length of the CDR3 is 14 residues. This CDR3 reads CATSRRQTTETQYF. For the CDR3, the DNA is TGTGCCACCAGCAGACGACAGACCACGGAGACCCAGTACTTC.

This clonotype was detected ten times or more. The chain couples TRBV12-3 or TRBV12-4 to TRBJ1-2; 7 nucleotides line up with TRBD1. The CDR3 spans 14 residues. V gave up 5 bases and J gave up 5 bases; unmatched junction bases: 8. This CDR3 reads CASSSDRASYGYTF. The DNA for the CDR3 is TGTGCCAGCAGTAGCGACAGGGCCAGTTATGGCTACACCTTC.

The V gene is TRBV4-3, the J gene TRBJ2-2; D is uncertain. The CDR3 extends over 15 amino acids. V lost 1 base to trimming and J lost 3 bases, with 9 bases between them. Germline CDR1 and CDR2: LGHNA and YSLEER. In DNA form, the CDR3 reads TGCGCCAGCAGCCAAGGGGCGGTGGACACCGGGGAGCTGTTTTTT. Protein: CASSQGAVDTGELFF.

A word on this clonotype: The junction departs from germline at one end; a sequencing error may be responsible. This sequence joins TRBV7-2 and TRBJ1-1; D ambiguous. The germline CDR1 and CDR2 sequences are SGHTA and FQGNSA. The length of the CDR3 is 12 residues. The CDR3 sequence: CASSSDRPEASF. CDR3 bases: TGTGCCAGCAGCTCGGACCGACCTGAAGCTTCCTTT.

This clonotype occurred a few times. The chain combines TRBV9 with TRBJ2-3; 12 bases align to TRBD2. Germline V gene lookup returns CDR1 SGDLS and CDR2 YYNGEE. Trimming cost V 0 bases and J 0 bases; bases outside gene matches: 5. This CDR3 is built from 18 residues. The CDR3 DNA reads TGTGCCAGCAGCGTAGTCCCCGGGACTAGCGGGAGCACAGATACGCAGTATTTT. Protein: CASSVVPGTSGSTDTQYF. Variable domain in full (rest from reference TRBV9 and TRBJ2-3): DSGVTQTPKHLITATGQRVTLRCSPRSGDLSVYWYQQSLDQGLQFLIQYYNGEERAKGNILERFSAQQFPDLHSELNLSSLELGDSALYFCASSVVPGTSGSTDTQYFGPGTRLTVL.

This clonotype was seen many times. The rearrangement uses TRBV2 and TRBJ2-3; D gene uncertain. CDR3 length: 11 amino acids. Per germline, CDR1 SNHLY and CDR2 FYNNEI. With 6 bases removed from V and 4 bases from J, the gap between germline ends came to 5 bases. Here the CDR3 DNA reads TGTGCCAGCAGAGCTTCAGATACGCAGTATTTT. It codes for CASRASDTQYF.

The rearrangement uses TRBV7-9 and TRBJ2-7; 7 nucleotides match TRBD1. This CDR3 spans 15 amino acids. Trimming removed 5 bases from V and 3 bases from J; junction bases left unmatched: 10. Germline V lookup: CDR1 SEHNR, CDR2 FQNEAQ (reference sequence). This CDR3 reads CASSGDRERFYEQYF. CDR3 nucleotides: TGTGCCAGCAGCGGAGACAGGGAAAGATTCTACGAGCAGTACTTC. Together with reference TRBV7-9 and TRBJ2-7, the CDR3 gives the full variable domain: DTGVSQNPRHKITKRGQNVTFRCDPISEHNRLYWYRQTLGQGPEFLTYFQNEAQLEKSRLLSDRFSAERPKGSFSTLEIQRTEQGDSAMYLCASSGDRERFYEQYFGPGTRLTVT.

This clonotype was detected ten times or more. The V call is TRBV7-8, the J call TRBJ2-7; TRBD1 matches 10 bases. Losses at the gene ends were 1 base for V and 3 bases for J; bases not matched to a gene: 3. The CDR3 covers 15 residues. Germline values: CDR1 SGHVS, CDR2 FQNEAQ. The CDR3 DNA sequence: TGTGCCAGCAGCTTAGTGACAGGGGGCATCTACGAGCAGTACTTC. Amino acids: CASSLVTGGIYEQYF.

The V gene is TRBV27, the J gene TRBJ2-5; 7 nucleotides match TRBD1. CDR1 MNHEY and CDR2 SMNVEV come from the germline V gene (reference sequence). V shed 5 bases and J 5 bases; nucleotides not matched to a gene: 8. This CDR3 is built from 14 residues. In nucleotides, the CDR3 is TGTGCCAGCAGTCCCATGACAGGGTTCGAGACCCAGTACTTC. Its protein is CASSPMTGFETQYF.